This T cell receptor beta chain was captured by sequencing in a study of control samples from healthy donors and cancer patients. TCRdb's table, derived via immunoSEQ multiplex PCR, lists solely in-frame clones and lacks some. The table lists approximately 110,000 clones, about nine tenths of them singletons. This CDR3 contains 14 residues. Deletions cut 9 bases from V and 1 base from J, with 12 bases between. Per germline, CDR1 LNHDA and CDR2 SQIVND (reference sequence). The chain has TRBV19 and TRBJ2-2; D ambiguous. This TCR came from a woman aged 18 to 35 in good health. Sequences were obtained from blood. CDR3 protein: CASRRSGNTGELFF. Here the CDR3 DNA reads TGTGCCAGCCGGCGATCCGGGAACACCGGGGAGCTGTTTTTT.